This T cell receptor (beta chain) was retrieved from a study of sequential checkpoint blockade in melanoma. Background on the study: Randomization was 1:1 between first-line nivolumab→ipilimumab and ipilimumab→nivolumab. Maintenance nivolumab came after either treatment sequence.

Noted treatment: randomized to nivolumab then ipilimumab (arm A) or the reverse (arm B). In its sample, this clone is medium-sized. Some clones are missing from TCRdb's copy, which holds only in-frame ones; the method was immunoSEQ multiplex PCR. Found here are some 11,000 clones, approximately 70% of them singletons; the top ten hold 25% to 35%. This specimen was CD8+ T cells sorted from blood (inferred from file names), taken from a patient given nivolumab and ipilimumab in sequence. The TCR sequence derives from a human donor with melanoma.

CDR3 bases: TGTGCCAGCAGTTTTCTGCGGGGGGGCCAAGATACGCAGTATTTT. This translates into CASSFLRGGQDTQYF. The chain links TRBV28 to TRBJ2-3; 9 nucleotides align to TRBD2. CDR1 and CDR2 (germline): MDHEN, SYDVKM. V was clipped by 3 bases and J by 5 bases; unmatched bases: 6. The CDR3 extends over 15 amino acids.